This T cell receptor (beta chain) derives from a study of blood T cell repertoires in COVID-19. The wider study: PBMCs, B-cell-depleted T cells, or T cells provided the cDNA or gDNA that made up the material.

Authors' data handling: From reference gene primer amplification, estimates of nucleated cell counts were derived. Only in-frame clones appear in the TCRdb table, and some are missing; sequencing was by immunoSEQ multiplex PCR. For V, J and clone size, that table is used; D and trimming come from the DNA. The sample shows more than 400,000 clones, around 90% of them seen only once. The CDR3 totals 13 residues. The germline V gene has CDR1 LNHDA and CDR2 SQIVND (reference sequence). V trimming: 8 bases; J trimming: 0 bases; junction bases outside the gene matches: 3. Ages ranged from roughly 18 to 100 years, with residence in about 23 US areas. Symptom resolution, clearance, or two negative PCRs marked the recovered donors of Cohort 3.

The chain employs TRBV19 and TRBJ1-1; TRBD1 matches at 7 bases. Material for sequencing was PBMCs or T cells enriched from blood (not recorded which). This TCR derives from a woman under 30 who had recovered from COVID-19. CDR3 DNA sequence: TGTGCCAGTCAGGGGGGTATGAACACTGAAGCTTTCTTT. Amino acid sequence: CASQGGMNTEAFF.